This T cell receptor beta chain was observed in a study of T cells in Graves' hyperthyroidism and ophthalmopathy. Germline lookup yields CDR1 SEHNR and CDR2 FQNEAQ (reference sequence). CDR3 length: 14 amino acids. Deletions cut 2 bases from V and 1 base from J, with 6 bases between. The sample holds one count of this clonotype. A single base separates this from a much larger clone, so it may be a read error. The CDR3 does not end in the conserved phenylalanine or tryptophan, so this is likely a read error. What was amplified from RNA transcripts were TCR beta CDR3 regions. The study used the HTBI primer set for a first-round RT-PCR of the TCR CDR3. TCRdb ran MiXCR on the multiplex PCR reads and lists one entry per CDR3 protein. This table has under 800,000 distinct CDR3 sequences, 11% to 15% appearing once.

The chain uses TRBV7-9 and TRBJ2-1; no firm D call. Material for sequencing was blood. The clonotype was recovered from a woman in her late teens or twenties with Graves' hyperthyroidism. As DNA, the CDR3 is TGTGCCAGCAGCTTACTCGAATCCTACAATGAGCAGTTCATC. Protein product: CASSLLESYNEQFI.